The 30 T cell receptor beta chains below all came from one sample that was sequenced in a study of T cells after yellow fever vaccination. TCRdb used MiXCR to reprocess the 5' RACE reads, holding one entry per CDR3 protein. The sample shows 300,000 to 350,000 distinct CDR3 sequences, approximately 4% of them seen only once. The material sequenced was PBMCs, taken 15 days after the yellow fever booster vaccination. The receptors stem from a young man who received the YFV17D yellow fever vaccine.

This clonotype was recorded a few times. The rearrangement uses TRBV3-1 and TRBJ2-2, with no clear D. The CDR3 consists of 16 residues. From germline, CDR1 is LGHDT and CDR2 YNNKEL (reference sequence). V lost 0 bases, J lost 4 bases, and 12 bases lay in between. CDR3 residues: CASSQDGPPITGELFF. The CDR3 DNA reads TGTGCCAGCAGCCAAGATGGTCCGCCGATCACCGGGGAGCTGTTTTTT.

V and J are TRBV28 and TRBJ1-1; D is ambiguous. This CDR3 spans 14 amino acids. V was trimmed by 4 bases and J by 5 bases, leaving 14 bases between them. Germline CDR1 reads MDHEN; CDR2 reads SYDVKM. The CDR3 DNA reads as TGTGCCAGCAGTTCCACAGCCTCGTGGACTGAAGCTTTCTTT. Translating gives CASSSTASWTEAFF.

A few counts support this clonotype. CDR3 DNA sequence: TGTGCCACCAGTCCTCCGGGACTAAAAGGGACCCAGTACTTC. It is translated as CATSPPGLKGTQYF. The genes are TRBV24-1 and TRBJ2-5, with TRBD2 matching over 7 bases. Germline assignment: CDR1 KGHDR and CDR2 SFDVKD. The CDR3 is 14 residues long. Trimming took 6 bases from V and 7 from J; bases not matched to a gene: 10.

This clonotype appeared a few times. The chain carries TRBV20-1 and TRBJ1-6; TRBD1 agrees at 9 bases. V lost 0 bases and J lost 14; bases outside the gene matches: 8. From germline, CDR1 is DFQATT and CDR2 SNEGSKA (reference sequence). The CDR3 totals 14 residues. The CDR3 bases are TGCAGTGCTAGAGAAACAGGGGGCGCGGGAACCCTCCACTTT. Amino acid sequence: CSARETGGAGTLHF.

This clonotype came up many times. CDR3: CASSWGTGETEAFF. DNA of the CDR3: TGCGCCAGCAGTTGGGGGACAGGGGAGACTGAAGCTTTCTTT. V is TRBV5-1 and J is TRBJ1-1, with 10 bases matching TRBD1. V was pared by 5 bases and J by 5 bases, with 6 bases of the junction left unmatched. Germline V gene data show CDR1 as SGHRS and CDR2 as YFSETQ. This CDR3 contains 14 residues.

The chain links TRBV25-1 to TRBJ2-5, with D uncertain. Trimming took 10 bases from V and 4 from J, leaving 16 bases between them. This CDR3 region has 13 residues. Per germline, CDR1 MGHDK and CDR2 SYGVNS. In DNA form, the CDR3 reads TGTGCCACCTCCCTAGTATTTGGAGAGACCCAGTACTTC. Translated: CATSLVFGETQYF.

The table lists this clonotype with a few counts. This chain uses TRBV27 with TRBJ1-1; D possibly corresponds to TRBD1 (6 bases). Germline-derived CDR1 and CDR2 are MNHEY and SMNVEV (reference sequence). The ends were cut back, 3 bases at V and 1 base at J, with 9 bases in the middle. This CDR3 is 14 amino acids long. In DNA form, the CDR3 reads TGTGCCAGCAGTTTGCTGACAGGGAACACTGAAGCTTTCTTT. It encodes CASSLLTGNTEAFF.

The J gene is TRBJ1-6, the V gene TRBV10-2, with TRBD1 as a possible D gene (6 bases). CDR1 WSHSY and CDR2 SAAADI come from the germline V gene. V gave up 6 bases and J gave up 2 bases, with 8 bases separating them. The CDR3 runs to 14 residues. CDR3 residues: CASRNRAYNSPLHF. For the CDR3, the DNA is TGCGCCAGCAGAAACAGGGCCTATAATTCACCCCTCCACTTT.

Only a few counts were recorded for this clonotype. The J gene is TRBJ2-2, the V gene TRBV4-2, with TRBD2 matching 16 bases. The CDR3 runs 18 residues. The V and J ends lost 6 bases and 4 bases, in that order; junction bases with no gene match: 8. The germline CDR1 and CDR2 sequences are LGHNA and YNFKEQ. CDR3 residues: CASREGLAGGPGTGELFF. The CDR3 nucleotides are TGTGCCAGCAGGGAGGGACTAGCGGGGGGGCCCGGCACCGGGGAGCTGTTTTTT.

This clonotype showed up many times. This CDR3 reads CSARTGVTGELFF. CDR3 nucleotides: TGCAGTGCGAGGACAGGGGTCACCGGGGAGCTGTTTTTT. V gene TRBV20-1 combines with J gene TRBJ2-2; 9 nucleotides line up with TRBD1. The V gene end was trimmed by 6 bases and the J gene end by 4 bases; junction bases not matched to a gene: 3. The CDR3 has 13 amino acids. Looked up from germline, CDR1 is DFQATT and CDR2 is SNEGSKA (reference sequence).

This clonotype was seen a handful of times. The chain recombines TRBV6-2 or TRBV6-3 with TRBJ1-6; D is unclear. CDR3 length: 15 amino acids. The germline V gene encodes CDR1 MNHEY and CDR2 SVGEGT. The germline V and J ends were trimmed by 0 bases and 9 bases, with 12 bases remaining between them. This CDR3 is CASSYSTVEGSPLHF. In DNA form, the CDR3 reads TGTGCCAGCAGTTACTCGACGGTGGAGGGTTCACCCCTCCACTTT.

This clonotype was recorded many times. The chain carries TRBV6-5 and TRBJ1-6, with unresolved D. Trimming left V 1 base short and J 10 bases short, with 14 bases between. CDR1 and CDR2 (germline): MNHEY, SVGAGI. CDR3 length: 15 amino acids. CDR3 sequence reads: CASSYFGKGESPLHF. CDR3 DNA sequence: TGTGCCAGCAGTTACTTCGGCAAGGGCGAGTCACCCCTCCACTTT.

This clonotype was seen many times. The V gene is TRBV7-8, the J gene TRBJ1-4; a possible D gene is TRBD1 (5 bases). The CDR3 has 17 amino acids. With 1 base removed from V and 3 bases from J, the gap between germline ends came to 15 bases. The germline V gene has CDR1 SGHVS and CDR2 FQNEAQ. CDR3 region: CASSLELRRQPNEKLFF. Written as DNA, the CDR3 is TGTGCCAGCAGCTTAGAATTACGTCGACAGCCTAATGAAAAACTGTTTTTT.

This clonotype was detected ten times or more. J is TRBJ2-5 and V is TRBV7-2; D gene uncertain. V lost 3 bases and J lost 4, with 12 bases in between. Germline CDR1 is SGHTA and CDR2 is FQGNSA. CDR3 length: 14 residues. The chain's CDR3 is CASSFGPKGETQYF. CDR3 coding DNA: TGTGCCAGCAGCTTTGGACCCAAGGGAGAGACCCAGTACTTC.

The chain joins TRBV3-1 to TRBJ2-7, with 9 bases identical to TRBD1. The CDR3 runs 16 residues. Per germline, CDR1 LGHDT and CDR2 YNNKEL (reference sequence). The V gene end was trimmed by 5 bases and the J gene end by 5 bases; junction bases not matched to a gene: 13. CDR3 amino acids: CASSNPGTGYLHEQYF. CDR3 DNA sequence: TGTGCCAGCAGCAATCCCGGGACAGGGTATCTCCACGAGCAGTACTTC.

This clonotype appeared many times. The rearrangement links TRBV29-1 to TRBJ1-5; a possible D gene is TRBD1 (5 bases). The CDR3 consists of 13 residues. Per germline, CDR1 SQVTM and CDR2 ANQGSEA. The V end was cut by 4 bases, the J end by 2 bases, with 9 bases between. The CDR3 here is CSVGGVGNQPQHF. The DNA of the CDR3 is TGCAGCGTTGGAGGGGTCGGCAATCAGCCCCAGCATTTT.

This clonotype was counted many times. The chain recombines TRBV9 with TRBJ1-3, with D uncertain. Trimming removed 3 bases from V and 5 bases from J, with 9 bases in between. Germline CDR1 and CDR2: SGDLS and YYNGEE. The CDR3 contains 13 residues. CDR3 region: CASSAVGRNTIYF. CDR3 nucleotides: TGTGCCAGCAGCGCCGTAGGGCGAAACACCATATATTTT. The full variable domain, in which reference TRBV9 and TRBJ1-3 provide the parts outside the CDR3, is DSGVTQTPKHLITATGQRVTLRCSPRSGDLSVYWYQQSLDQGLQFLIQYYNGEERAKGNILERFSAQQFPDLHSELNLSSLELGDSALYFCASSAVGRNTIYFGEGSWLTVV.

This clonotype was counted at least ten times. The rearrangement joins TRBV7-9 to TRBJ2-3, with 7 positions matching TRBD1. The germline V gene encodes CDR1 SEHNR and CDR2 FQNEAQ (reference sequence). The CDR3 consists of 14 residues. V lost 5 bases and J lost 4; bases outside the gene matches: 6. The CDR3 coding sequence is TGTGCCAGCAGCCTGGACAGGACGTCAGATACGCAGTATTTT. Its translation is CASSLDRTSDTQYF.

This clonotype has a count of ten or more. This chain uses TRBV7-9 with TRBJ2-1; either TRBD1 or TRBD2 may fit D (6 bases each). CDR3 length equals 19 residues. The germline V gene encodes CDR1 SEHNR and CDR2 FQNEAQ (reference sequence). Trimming stripped 5 bases from V and 0 bases from J, with 23 bases between. This chain's CDR3 is CASSPRDGTGASSYNEQFF. As DNA, the CDR3 is TGTGCCAGCAGCCCACGCGACGGTACGGGGGCCAGCTCCTACAATGAGCAGTTCTTC. The entire variable domain, with the rest obtained from reference TRBV7-9 and TRBJ2-1, is as follows: DTGVSQNPRHKITKRGQNVTFRCDPISEHNRLYWYRQTLGQGPEFLTYFQNEAQLEKSRLLSDRFSAERPKGSFSTLEIQRTEQGDSAMYLCASSPRDGTGASSYNEQFFGPGTRLTVL.

This clonotype was seen many times. The rearrangement links TRBV18 to TRBJ2-5; D gene uncertain. This CDR3 comprises 14 residues. V lost 1 base and J lost 5, with 11 bases in between. The germline V gene encodes CDR1 KGHSH and CDR2 LQKENI. The CDR3 DNA follows: TGTGCCAGCTCACCACTCCCTCGACGGGAGACCCAGTACTTC. Translated, it gives CASSPLPRRETQYF.

The table lists this clonotype with many counts. The chain links TRBV7-2 to TRBJ2-4; D remains ambiguous. This CDR3 comprises 15 residues. V lost 1 base and J 6 bases, leaving 13 bases between the germline ends. Germline V gives CDR1 SGHTA, CDR2 FQGNSA. The CDR3 region is CASSLGYGRPNIQYF. The DNA for the CDR3 is TGTGCCAGCAGCTTAGGTTACGGTCGGCCAAACATTCAGTACTTC.

V usage is TRBV7-2 and J usage is TRBJ2-1, with 8 bases fitting TRBD2. Trimming took 5 bases from V and 7 from J; bases not matched to a gene: 13. CDR1 SGHTA and CDR2 FQGNSA come from the germline V gene. The CDR3 runs 16 residues. CDR3 coding DNA: TGTGCCAGCAGCCTCGGGGTTTCCCGGGGGGGGAATGAGCAGTTCTTC. It yields the protein CASSLGVSRGGNEQFF.

This clonotype was found a few times. The chain couples TRBV12-3 or TRBV12-4 to TRBJ1-1, with D possibly TRBD1 on 6 matching bases. Trimming took 2 bases from V and 10 from J, leaving 8 bases between them. There are 11 residues in the CDR3. Here the CDR3 DNA reads TGTGCCAGCAGTTTACGGGGGCGAGCTTTCTTT. This translates into CASSLRGRAFF.

This clonotype was detected many times. The J gene is TRBJ1-1, the V gene TRBV7-2; D is uncertain. V was pared by 3 bases and J by 4 bases, with 12 bases between. CDR1 is SGHTA and CDR2 is FQGNSA in the germline V gene. This CDR3 has 14 residues. As DNA, the CDR3 is TGTGCCAGCAGCTTCCGACGTCTGGCCACTGAAGCTTTCTTT. As protein: CASSFRRLATEAFF.

This clonotype was counted ten times or more. The junction departs from germline at one end; a sequencing error may be responsible. The chain links TRBV7-2 to TRBJ1-3, with D possibly matching TRBD1 (6 bases). This CDR3 has 15 residues. Germline assignment: CDR1 SGHTA and CDR2 FQGNSA. The DNA of the CDR3 is TGTGCCAGCAGCAAGGACAGTCGTTTTGGAACCACCATATATTTT. The encoded protein is CASSKDSRFGTTIYF.

This clonotype was recorded many times. J is TRBJ1-1 and V is TRBV7-6; D uncertain. The V end was cut by 5 bases, the J end by 7 bases, with 17 bases between. Germline loops: CDR1 SGHVS, CDR2 FNYEAQ. CDR3 length: 14 residues. The CDR3 region is CASSPKVGNDEAFF. The DNA for the CDR3 is TGTGCCAGCAGCCCGAAGGTCGGTAATGATGAAGCTTTCTTT.

This clonotype was recorded at least ten times. V gene TRBV7-6 combines with J gene TRBJ1-6, with unresolved D. CDR1 is SGHVS and CDR2 is FNYEAQ in the germline V gene. The V end lost 0 bases, the J end lost 8 bases, and 5 bases lay between the germline ends. The CDR3 covers 13 residues. CDR3 nucleotide sequence: TGTGCCAGCAGCTTAGCTACGGATTCACCCCTCCACTTT. Translated, it gives CASSLATDSPLHF.

This sequence joins TRBV20-1 and TRBJ1-6; 9 positions agree with TRBD1. The CDR3 has 16 residues. V lost 6 bases and J lost 4; bases outside the gene matches: 10. The V gene's germline CDR1 is DFQATT and CDR2 SNEGSKA (reference sequence). CDR3 nucleotide sequence: TGCAGTGCCCTCCCGGGACAGGGCTCTTATAATTCACCCCTCCACTTT. Amino acid sequence: CSALPGQGSYNSPLHF.

The chain joins TRBV4-3 to TRBJ1-2; D is possibly TRBD1 (5 bases). This CDR3 spans 12 amino acids. Trimming took 3 bases from V and 4 from J, leaving 6 bases between them. CDR1 and CDR2 (germline): LGHNA, YSLEER. The CDR3 is CASSHTGYGYTF. The CDR3 nucleotides read TGCGCCAGCAGCCATACAGGCTATGGCTACACCTTC.

This clonotype was detected only a few times. This sequence joins TRBV7-2 and TRBJ1-1; D is possibly TRBD1 (6 bases). Germline CDR1 and CDR2: SGHTA and FQGNSA. The CDR3 is 14 residues long. V lost 5 bases, J lost 10 bases, and 20 bases lay in between. In DNA form, the CDR3 reads TGTGCCAGCAGCCCGGGGGGGGGGCGAGTGGCAGCTTTCTTT. Protein product: CASSPGGGRVAAFF. Full variable domain (rest looked up from reference TRBV7-2 and TRBJ1-1): GAGVSQSPSNKVTEKGKDVELRCDPISGHTALYWYRQSLGQGLEFLIYFQGNSAPDKSGLPSDRFSAERTGGSVSTLTIQRTQQEDSAVYLCASSPGGGRVAAFFGQGTRLTVV.